The rows below give T cell receptor beta chains drawn from one sample of a study of blood T cell repertoires in COVID-19. Generated by immunoSEQ multiplex PCR, the TCRdb table keeps only in-frame clones and is missing some. This sample has around 200,000 clones; about four fifths occur once, and the top ten carry about 2.3%. The specimen sequenced was peripheral blood. The receptors stem from a woman aged 40-49 years with active or convalescent COVID-19. CDR3s include the opening cysteine and the closing phenylalanine or tryptophan. A D gene is named only where the DNA matches it firmly. Only part of the rows carry a size: once, few, many, or a class if the clone is expanded.

CDR3aa: CASSFGLAEAFF
CDR3nt: TGTGCCAGCAGCTTTGGGCTCGCTGAAGCTTTCTTT
j_gene: TRBJ1-1
d_gene: NA
v_gene: TRBV5-4
abundance: NA

CDR3aa: CSASAAGLRNQPQHF
CDR3nt: TGCAGTGCTAGTGCGGCAGGGCTAAGGAATCAGCCCCAGCATTTT
j_gene: TRBJ1-5
d_gene: NA
v_gene: TRBV20-1
abundance: few

CDR3aa: CASNREGTTEAFF
CDR3nt: TGTGCCAGCAACAGGGAAGGTACCACTGAAGCTTTCTTT
j_gene: TRBJ1-1
d_gene: NA
v_gene: TRBV2
abundance: once

CDR3aa: CASSLGQGTNEKLFF
CDR3nt: TGTGCCAGCAGCTTGGGACAGGGGACTAATGAAAAACTGTTTTTT
j_gene: TRBJ1-4
d_gene: TRBD1
v_gene: TRBV5-4
abundance: NA

CDR3aa: CASSPGGICQPQHF
CDR3nt: TGTGCCAGCTCCCCAGGGGGCATCTGTCAGCCCCAGCATTTT
j_gene: TRBJ1-5
d_gene: TRBD1
v_gene: TRBV18
abundance: NA

CDR3aa: CASKMGQSSGNTIYF
CDR3nt: TGCGCCAGCAAAATGGGACAGAGCTCTGGAAACACCATATATTTT
j_gene: TRBJ1-3
d_gene: TRBD1
v_gene: TRBV5-1
abundance: NA

CDR3aa: CASSLSGGGAGELFF
CDR3nt: TGTGCCAGCAGTTTGTCAGGGGGTGGGGCTGGGGAGCTGTTTTTT
j_gene: TRBJ2-2
d_gene: TRBD1
v_gene: TRBV6-5
abundance: NA

CDR3aa: CASSFHGGINEKLFF
CDR3nt: TGTGCCAGCAGCTTCCACGGGGGAATTAATGAAAAACTGTTTTTT
j_gene: TRBJ1-4
d_gene: NA
v_gene: TRBV5-8
abundance: NA

CDR3aa: CASGSNQPQHF
CDR3nt: TGTGCCAGCGGCTCCAATCAGCCCCAGCATTTT
j_gene: TRBJ1-5
d_gene: NA
v_gene: TRBV27
abundance: NA

CDR3aa: CASSLDSGQGNQPQHF
CDR3nt: TGCGCCAGCAGCTTGGACTCGGGACAGGGGAATCAGCCCCAGCATTTT
j_gene: TRBJ1-5
d_gene: TRBD1
v_gene: TRBV5-1
abundance: NA

CDR3aa: CASSLDRDGYTF
CDR3nt: TGTGCCAGCAGCCTTGACAGAGATGGCTACACCTTC
j_gene: TRBJ1-2
d_gene: NA
v_gene: TRBV7-9
abundance: NA

CDR3aa: CASSVLGQGGGGELFF
CDR3nt: TGTGCCAGCAGCGTACTGGGACAGGGCGGTGGCGGGGAGCTGTTTTTT
j_gene: TRBJ2-2
d_gene: TRBD1
v_gene: TRBV9
abundance: few

CDR3aa: CASSFSGQGASEQYF
CDR3nt: TGCGCCAGCAGCTTCTCCGGTCAGGGGGCGAGCGAGCAGTACTTC
j_gene: TRBJ2-7
d_gene: TRBD1
v_gene: TRBV5-1
abundance: once

CDR3aa: CASSLQGDQNTIYF
CDR3nt: TGTGCCAGCAGCTTACAGGGGGATCAGAACACCATATATTTT
j_gene: TRBJ1-3
d_gene: TRBD1
v_gene: TRBV5-6
abundance: NA

CDR3aa: CASSQDNKGLGYTF
CDR3nt: TGTGCCAGCAGCCAAGATAATAAGGGGTTAGGCTACACCTTC
j_gene: TRBJ1-2
d_gene: NA
v_gene: TRBV3-1/TRBV3-2
abundance: NA

CDR3aa: CASSSGSNQPQHF
CDR3nt: TGCGCCAGCAGCTCGGGGTCTAATCAGCCCCAGCATTTT
j_gene: TRBJ1-5
d_gene: NA
v_gene: TRBV5-1
abundance: NA

CDR3aa: CASSEPFTGELFF
CDR3nt: TGCGCCAGCAGTGAGCCCTTCACCGGGGAGCTGTTTTTT
j_gene: TRBJ2-2
d_gene: NA
v_gene: TRBV10-1
abundance: NA

CDR3aa: CASSKDREGGGYTF
CDR3nt: TGTGCCAGCAGCAAGGACAGGGAAGGCGGTGGCTACACCTTC
j_gene: TRBJ1-2
d_gene: TRBD1
v_gene: TRBV7-3
abundance: once

CDR3aa: CASSLSWTGNTEAFF
CDR3nt: TGTGCCAGCAGTTTATCCTGGACAGGGAACACTGAAGCTTTCTTT
j_gene: TRBJ1-1
d_gene: TRBD1
v_gene: TRBV28
abundance: NA

CDR3aa: CASSDGREQFF
CDR3nt: TGTGCCAGCAGTGACGGCAGGGAGCAGTTCTTC
j_gene: TRBJ2-1
d_gene: NA
v_gene: TRBV6-1
abundance: NA

CDR3aa: CASRTGTRGEKLFF
CDR3nt: TGTGCCAGCAGAACCGGGACTCGGGGGGAAAAACTGTTTTTT
j_gene: TRBJ1-4
d_gene: NA
v_gene: TRBV2
abundance: NA

CDR3aa: CASRSRPHRDRGRHEQFF
CDR3nt: TGTGCCAGCAGATCAAGACCCCACCGGGACAGGGGGCGTCATGAGCAGTTCTTC
j_gene: TRBJ2-1
d_gene: TRBD1
v_gene: TRBV7-9
abundance: NA

CDR3aa: CASSPGHSGNTIYF
CDR3nt: TGTGCCAGCAGTCCGGGACACTCTGGAAACACCATATATTTT
j_gene: TRBJ1-3
d_gene: NA
v_gene: TRBV14
abundance: few

CDR3aa: CASSLAQGQGTYF
CDR3nt: TGTGCCAGCAGCTTAGCGCAGGGACAGGGAACGTACTTC
j_gene: TRBJ2-7
d_gene: TRBD1
v_gene: TRBV7-9
abundance: NA

CDR3aa: CASSLGATSGSFPYNEQFF
CDR3nt: TGTGCCAGCAGCCTAGGGGCCACTAGCGGGAGTTTCCCCTACAATGAGCAGTTCTTC
j_gene: TRBJ2-1
d_gene: TRBD2
v_gene: TRBV7-8
abundance: NA

CDR3aa: CSVTPGTGPRSYTF
CDR3nt: TGCAGCGTGACCCCCGGGACAGGGCCGAGGAGCTACACCTTC
j_gene: TRBJ1-2
d_gene: TRBD1
v_gene: TRBV29-1
abundance: NA

CDR3aa: CASSWGTYQETQYF
CDR3nt: TGTGCCAGCAGTTGGGGGACTTATCAAGAGACCCAGTACTTC
j_gene: TRBJ2-5
d_gene: NA
v_gene: TRBV28
abundance: NA

CDR3aa: CASTPTGDYNEQFF
CDR3nt: TGTGCCAGTACCCCTACGGGGGACTACAATGAGCAGTTCTTC
j_gene: TRBJ2-1
d_gene: NA
v_gene: TRBV19
abundance: NA

CDR3aa: CASSQEPGTYEQYF
CDR3nt: TGCGCCAGCAGCCAAGAGCCAGGTACTTACGAGCAGTACTTC
j_gene: TRBJ2-7
d_gene: NA
v_gene: TRBV4-3
abundance: NA

CDR3aa: CASSVLNSPLHF
CDR3nt: TGTGCCAGTAGTGTATTAAATTCACCCCTCCACTTT
j_gene: TRBJ1-6
d_gene: NA
v_gene: TRBV19
abundance: NA

CDR3aa: CASSFIQGASAFF
CDR3nt: TGTGCCAGCAGCTTCATCCAGGGGGCCTCAGCTTTCTTT
j_gene: TRBJ1-1
d_gene: TRBD1
v_gene: TRBV7-2
abundance: NA

CDR3aa: CAWSVRGRWDTGELFF
CDR3nt: TGTGCCTGGAGTGTTCGGGGTCGGTGGGACACCGGGGAGCTGTTTTTT
j_gene: TRBJ2-2
d_gene: NA
v_gene: TRBV30
abundance: few

CDR3aa: CASSPGWFRGGFNTEAFF
CDR3nt: TGTGCCAGCTCACCAGGCTGGTTCAGGGGCGGCTTTAACACTGAAGCTTTCTTT
j_gene: TRBJ1-1
d_gene: NA
v_gene: TRBV18
abundance: NA

CDR3aa: CASNSPGQPLMNTEAFF
CDR3nt: TGTGCCAGCAATTCTCCGGGACAGCCCCTTATGAACACTGAAGCTTTCTTT
j_gene: TRBJ1-1
d_gene: TRBD1
v_gene: TRBV28
abundance: NA

CDR3aa: CASSPRLAGNTGELFF
CDR3nt: TGTGCCAGCAGCCCCCGACTAGCGGGCAACACCGGGGAGCTGTTTTTT
j_gene: TRBJ2-2
d_gene: TRBD2
v_gene: TRBV4-2
abundance: NA

CDR3aa: CASSRGMNTEAFF
CDR3nt: TGTGCCAGCTCTCGAGGTATGAACACTGAAGCTTTCTTT
j_gene: TRBJ1-1
d_gene: NA
v_gene: TRBV18
abundance: NA

CDR3aa: CASLDRSSGANVLTF
CDR3nt: TGTGCCAGTTTGGACAGGAGCTCTGGGGCCAACGTCCTGACTTTC
j_gene: TRBJ2-6
d_gene: TRBD1
v_gene: TRBV28
abundance: NA

CDR3aa: CASSVAPSGRGTYEQYF
CDR3nt: TGTGCCAGCAGCGTAGCCCCTTCTGGGAGGGGGACCTACGAGCAGTACTTC
j_gene: TRBJ2-7
d_gene: NA
v_gene: TRBV9
abundance: NA

CDR3aa: CASRAGQQPQHF
CDR3nt: TGTGCCAGCAGGGCAGGGCAGCAGCCCCAGCATTTT
j_gene: TRBJ1-5
d_gene: NA
v_gene: TRBV27
abundance: NA

CDR3aa: CASSFNDYGYTF
CDR3nt: TGTGCCAGTAGTTTCAATGACTATGGCTACACCTTC
j_gene: TRBJ1-2
d_gene: NA
v_gene: TRBV19
abundance: NA

CDR3aa: CASSWDREDQPQHF
CDR3nt: TGTGCCAGCAGCTGGGACAGGGAGGATCAGCCCCAGCATTTT
j_gene: TRBJ1-5
d_gene: TRBD1
v_gene: TRBV2
abundance: NA

CDR3aa: CASSNRDQPQHF
CDR3nt: TGTGCCAGCAGTAACAGGGATCAGCCCCAGCATTTT
j_gene: TRBJ1-5
d_gene: NA
v_gene: TRBV6-2/TRBV6-3
abundance: NA

CDR3aa: CASSRTYEQYF
CDR3nt: TGTGCCAGCAGCCGTACCTACGAGCAGTACTTC
j_gene: TRBJ2-7
d_gene: NA
v_gene: TRBV3-1/TRBV3-2
abundance: NA

CDR3aa: CASRGFSGSYDGNTGELFF
CDR3nt: TGTGCCAGCAGGGGTTTTAGCGGTTCCTACGATGGGAACACCGGGGAGCTGTTTTTT
j_gene: TRBJ2-2
d_gene: NA
v_gene: TRBV2
abundance: NA

CDR3aa: CASPGPSLHF
CDR3nt: TGTGCCAGCCCGGGTCCATCTCTCCACTTT
j_gene: TRBJ1-6
d_gene: NA
v_gene: TRBV21-1
abundance: NA

CDR3aa: CASSYGTSGIDEQFF
CDR3nt: TGTGCCAGCAGTTACGGGACTAGCGGGATTGATGAGCAGTTCTTC
j_gene: TRBJ2-1
d_gene: TRBD2
v_gene: TRBV6-5
abundance: once

CDR3aa: CASSEGLAGQKRNEQFF
CDR3nt: TGTGCCAGCAGTGAGGGACTAGCGGGACAGAAACGCAATGAGCAGTTCTTC
j_gene: TRBJ2-1
d_gene: TRBD2
v_gene: TRBV6-1
abundance: NA

CDR3aa: CASSTTGAQYF
CDR3nt: TGTGCCAGCAGTACTACAGGGGCCCAGTACTTC
j_gene: TRBJ2-5
d_gene: TRBD1
v_gene: TRBV6-6
abundance: NA

CDR3aa: CASSLRLAVESEQFF
CDR3nt: TGTGCCAGCAGTTTACGACTAGCGGTTGAAAGTGAGCAGTTCTTC
j_gene: TRBJ2-1
d_gene: TRBD2
v_gene: TRBV6-6
abundance: NA

CDR3aa: CASSRFSGDRGYTF
CDR3nt: TGTGCCAGCAGCCGATTTTCAGGGGATCGGGGCTACACCTTC
j_gene: TRBJ1-2
d_gene: NA
v_gene: TRBV6-6
abundance: NA

CDR3aa: CASSSSDRGLGYTF
CDR3nt: TGTGCCAGCAGCTCATCAGACAGGGGGCTGGGCTACACCTTC
j_gene: TRBJ1-2
d_gene: TRBD1
v_gene: TRBV13
abundance: NA

CDR3aa: CASSESARTGHGYTF
CDR3nt: TGCGCCAGCAGTGAGTCGGCCCGAACGGGACACGGCTACACCTTC
j_gene: TRBJ1-2
d_gene: NA
v_gene: TRBV10-2
abundance: NA